The source of this T cell receptor (beta chain) is a study of blood T cell repertoires in COVID-19. Looking at the study overall: From the United States, Italy and Spain came samples of acute and convalescent COVID-19. Sources were T cells, B-cell-depleted T cells, or PBMCs; the material itself was cDNA or gDNA.

The authors' processing: Counts of nucleated cells, estimated from reference gene primer amplification, were obtained. Method: immunoSEQ multiplex PCR; TCRdb's copy keeps in-frame clones and lacks some. V and J calls plus clone size are reproduced from that table; the DNA served to infer D and trimming. The sample carries about 110,000 clones, over 65% recorded once. This CDR3 is built from 16 residues. Germline V lookup: CDR1 MNHEY, CDR2 SMNVEV (reference sequence). The J segment lost 3 bases and the V segment lost 1 base, leaving 9 bases of the junction unmatched. Material: peripheral blood. The rearrangement links TRBV27 to TRBJ2-7; 7 bases are shared with TRBD2. This TCR came from a woman older than 75 with acute or convalescent COVID-19. Written as DNA, the CDR3 is TGTGCCAGCAGTTTATTTTCTAGCGGAAGAGGCTACGAGCAGTACTTC. Protein sequence: CASSLFSSGRGYEQYF.